The T cell receptor beta chain described here comes from a study of T cells after yellow fever vaccination. TCRdb reprocessed the 5' RACE reads with MiXCR, giving one entry per CDR3 protein. The table shows about 630,000 distinct CDR3 sequences, with 9% to 15% occurring only once. The receptor comes from a man between 25 and 39 years old who received the YFV17D yellow fever vaccine. This specimen was PBMCs, taken on the day of the yellow fever booster vaccination.

Here the CDR3 reads CASSPQSYEQYF. CDR3 bases: TGTGCCAGCAGCCCACAGTCCTACGAGCAGTACTTC. The chain couples TRBV7-2 to TRBJ2-7; the D is unclear. This CDR3 contains 12 residues. Germline CDR1 is SGHTA and CDR2 is FQGNSA. The V and J ends lost 5 bases and 1 base respectively, with 6 bases between them.